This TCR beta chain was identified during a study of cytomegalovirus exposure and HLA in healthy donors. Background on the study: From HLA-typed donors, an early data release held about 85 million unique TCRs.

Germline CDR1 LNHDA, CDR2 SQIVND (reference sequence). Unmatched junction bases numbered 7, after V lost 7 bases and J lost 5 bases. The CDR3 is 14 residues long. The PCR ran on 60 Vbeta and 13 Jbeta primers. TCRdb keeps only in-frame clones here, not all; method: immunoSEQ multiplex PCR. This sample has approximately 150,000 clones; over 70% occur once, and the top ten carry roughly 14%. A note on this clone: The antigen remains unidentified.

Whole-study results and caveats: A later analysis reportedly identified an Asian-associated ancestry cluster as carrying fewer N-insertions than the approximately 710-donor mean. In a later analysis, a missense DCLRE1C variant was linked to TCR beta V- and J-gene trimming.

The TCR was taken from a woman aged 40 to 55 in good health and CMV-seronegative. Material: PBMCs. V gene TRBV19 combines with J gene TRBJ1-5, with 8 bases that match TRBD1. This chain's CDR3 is CASTLQGADQPQHF. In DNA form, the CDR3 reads TGTGCCAGTACCCTGCAGGGGGCTGATCAGCCCCAGCATTTT.